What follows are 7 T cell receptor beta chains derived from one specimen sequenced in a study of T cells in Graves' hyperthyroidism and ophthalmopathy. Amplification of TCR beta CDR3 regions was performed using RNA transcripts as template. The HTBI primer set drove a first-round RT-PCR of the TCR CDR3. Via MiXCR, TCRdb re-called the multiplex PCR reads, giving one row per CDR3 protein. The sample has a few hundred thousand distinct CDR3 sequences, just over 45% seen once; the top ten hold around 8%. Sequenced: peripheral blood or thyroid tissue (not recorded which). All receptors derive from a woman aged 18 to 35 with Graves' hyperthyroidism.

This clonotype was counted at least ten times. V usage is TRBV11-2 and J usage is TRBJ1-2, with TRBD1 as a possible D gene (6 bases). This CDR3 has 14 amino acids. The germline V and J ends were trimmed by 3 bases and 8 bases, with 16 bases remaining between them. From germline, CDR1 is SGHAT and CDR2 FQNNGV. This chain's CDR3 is CASSFPGGAKGYTF. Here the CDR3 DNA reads TGTGCCAGCAGCTTCCCCGGGGGGGCGAAAGGCTACACCTTC.

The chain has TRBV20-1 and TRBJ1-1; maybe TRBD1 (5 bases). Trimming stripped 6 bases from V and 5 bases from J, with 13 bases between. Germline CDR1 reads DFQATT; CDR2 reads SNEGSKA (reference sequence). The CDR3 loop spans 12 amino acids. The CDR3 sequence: CSAGTSGTEAFF. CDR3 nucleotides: TGCAGTGCGGGGACTAGCGGAACTGAAGCTTTCTTT.

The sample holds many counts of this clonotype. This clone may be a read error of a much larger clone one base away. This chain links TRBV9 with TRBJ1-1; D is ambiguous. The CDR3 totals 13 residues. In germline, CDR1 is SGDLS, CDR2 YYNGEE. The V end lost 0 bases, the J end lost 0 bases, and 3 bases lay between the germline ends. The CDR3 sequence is CASSVEVNTEAFF. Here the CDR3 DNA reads TGTGCCAGCAGCGTAGAGGTGAACACTGAAGCTTTCTTT.

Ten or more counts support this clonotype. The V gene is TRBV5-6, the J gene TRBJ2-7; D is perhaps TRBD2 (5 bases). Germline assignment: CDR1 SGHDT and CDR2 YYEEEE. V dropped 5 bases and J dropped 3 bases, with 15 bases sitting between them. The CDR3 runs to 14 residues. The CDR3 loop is CASSYLDLGYEQYF. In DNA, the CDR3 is TGTGCCAGCAGTTACTTGGACTTGGGCTACGAGCAGTACTTC.

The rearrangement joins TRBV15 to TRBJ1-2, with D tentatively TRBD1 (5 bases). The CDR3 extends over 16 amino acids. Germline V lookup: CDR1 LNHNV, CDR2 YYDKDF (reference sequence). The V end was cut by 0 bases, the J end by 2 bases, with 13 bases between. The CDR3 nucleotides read TGTGCCACCAGCAGAGAAGTAGGGGCCGGGAACTATGGCTACACCTTC. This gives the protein CATSREVGAGNYGYTF. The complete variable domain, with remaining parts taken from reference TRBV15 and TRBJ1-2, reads DAMVIQNPRYQVTQFGKPVTLSCSQTLNHNVMYWYQQKSSQAPKLLFHYYDKDFNNEADTPDNFQSRRPNTSFCFLDIRSPGLGDTAMYLCATSREVGAGNYGYTFGSGTRLTVV.

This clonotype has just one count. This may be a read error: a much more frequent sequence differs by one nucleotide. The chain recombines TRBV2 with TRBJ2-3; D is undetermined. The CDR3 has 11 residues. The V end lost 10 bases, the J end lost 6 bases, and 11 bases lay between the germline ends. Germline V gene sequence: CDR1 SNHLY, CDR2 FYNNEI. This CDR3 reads CATTFGDTQYF. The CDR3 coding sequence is TGTGCCACTACCTTTGGGGATACGCAGTATTTT. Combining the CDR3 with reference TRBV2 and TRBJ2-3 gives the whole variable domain EPEVTQTPSHQVTQMGQEVILRCVPISNHLYFYWYRQILGQKVEFLVSFYNNEISEKSEIFDDQFSVERPDGSNFTLKIRSTKLEDSAMYFCATTFGDTQYFGPGTRLTVL.

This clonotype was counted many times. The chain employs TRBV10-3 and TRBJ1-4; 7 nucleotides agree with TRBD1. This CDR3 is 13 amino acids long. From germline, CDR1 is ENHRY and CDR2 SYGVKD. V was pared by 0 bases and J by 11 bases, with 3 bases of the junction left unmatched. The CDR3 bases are TGTGCCATCAGTGAGTCGACAGGGAAGAAACTGTTTTTT. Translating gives CAISESTGKKLFF.